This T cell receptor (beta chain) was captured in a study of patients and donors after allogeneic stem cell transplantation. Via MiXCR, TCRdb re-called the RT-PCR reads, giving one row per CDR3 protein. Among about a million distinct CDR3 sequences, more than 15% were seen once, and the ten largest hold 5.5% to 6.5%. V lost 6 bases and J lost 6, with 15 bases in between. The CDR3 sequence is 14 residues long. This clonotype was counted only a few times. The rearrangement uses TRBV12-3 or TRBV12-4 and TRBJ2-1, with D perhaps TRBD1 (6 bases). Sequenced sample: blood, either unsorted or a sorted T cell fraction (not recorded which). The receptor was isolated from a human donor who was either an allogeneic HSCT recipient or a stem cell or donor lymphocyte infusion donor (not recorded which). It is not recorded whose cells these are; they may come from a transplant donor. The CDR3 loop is CASSWTDLPNEQFF. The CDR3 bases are TGTGCCAGCAGCTGGACAGACCTACCCAATGAGCAGTTCTTC.